Listed here is a single T cell receptor beta chain. Antigen unknown. The CDR3 does not close with the conserved phenylalanine or tryptophan, likely indicating a read error. It is unclear where the CDR3 begins or ends on the DNA, so no DNA is shown, and the CDR3 is as TCRdb lists it. The data were taken from a study of CD8+CD57+ T cells in acquired aplastic anemia. The overall study: Isolated CD4+ and CD8+ cells, once sorted, yielded DNA averaging around 3 ug. Healthy donor CD4+ samples were sequenced to a depth that averaged roughly 10 million reads.

CDR3 and TCR beta VDJ profiling relied on genomic DNA as the template. One entry per CDR3 protein, called by TCRdb with MiXCR from the reads. The repertoire includes hundreds of thousands of distinct CDR3 sequences, 60% to 80% of them detected once, and approximately 3.9% sits in the top ten. Inclusive of both ends, the CDR3 amounts to 13 amino acids. Germline V lookup: CDR1 SGHTA, CDR2 FQGNSA. Points from the study as a whole: Patients and controls had CD8+ Simpson's diversity values that were not significantly distinct. It was found that roughly 31 CD8+ CDR3 sequences were shared between patients and controls.

The receptor's source is a human donor in good health, serving as a control. The rearrangement links TRBV7-2 to TRBJ1-5. The sequenced material came from sorted CD4+, CD8+, or CD8+CD57+ T cells (not recorded which) from PBMCs. CDR3 region: CASSSQPSQAHQY.